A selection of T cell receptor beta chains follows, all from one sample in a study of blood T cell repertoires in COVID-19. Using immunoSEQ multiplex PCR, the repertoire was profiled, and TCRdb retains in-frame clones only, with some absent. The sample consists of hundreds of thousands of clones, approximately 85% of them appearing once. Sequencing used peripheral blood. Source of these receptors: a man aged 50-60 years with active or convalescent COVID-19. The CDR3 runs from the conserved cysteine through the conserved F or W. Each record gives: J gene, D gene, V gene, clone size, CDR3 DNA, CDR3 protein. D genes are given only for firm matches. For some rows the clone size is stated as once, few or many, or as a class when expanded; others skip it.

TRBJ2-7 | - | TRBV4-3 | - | TGCGCCAGCAGCCAAGATCAAAGGGAGCGGTACGAGCAGTACTTC | CASSQDQRERYEQYF
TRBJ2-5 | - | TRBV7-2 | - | TGTGCCAGCAGCTTTGGTCAGGGGGAGACCCAGTACTTC | CASSFGQGETQYF
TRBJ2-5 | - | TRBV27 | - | TGTGCCAGCAGTTCCTCGTACCAAGAGACCCAGTACTTC | CASSSSYQETQYF
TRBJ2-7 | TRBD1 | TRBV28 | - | TGTGCCAGCAGTTTATGGTTTGGGACAGGGGTTTACGAGCAGTACTTC | CASSLWFGTGVYEQYF
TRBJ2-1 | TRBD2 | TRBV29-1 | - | TGCAGCGTTGAATATAGCGGGACCGCCTACAATGAGCAGTTCTTC | CSVEYSGTAYNEQFF
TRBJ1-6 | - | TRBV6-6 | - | TGTGCCAGCAGTCCGCAGATAACCATGCATTCACCCCTCCACTTT | CASSPQITMHSPLHF
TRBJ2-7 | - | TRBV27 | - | TGTGCCAGCAGTAGGGGGGGTCGGGCAACCTACGAGCAGTACTTC | CASSRGGRATYEQYF
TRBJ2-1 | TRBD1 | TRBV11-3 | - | TGTGCCAGCAGCTCTTGGGACAGGGGGGACAATGAGCAGTTCTTC | CASSSWDRGDNEQFF
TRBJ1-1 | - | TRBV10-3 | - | TGTGCCACTAAGCAGGGGCTGAACACTGAAGCTTTCTTT | CATKQGLNTEAFF
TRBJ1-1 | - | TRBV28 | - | TGTGCCAGCAGTTTGTGGATCGGGGTAAAAACTGAAGCTTTCTTT | CASSLWIGVKTEAFF
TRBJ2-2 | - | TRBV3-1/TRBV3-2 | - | TGTGCCAGCAGCCAAGGGGGCCAAAGGGGCGGGGAGCTGTTTTTT | CASSQGGQRGGELFF
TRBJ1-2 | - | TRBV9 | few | TGTGCCAGCAGAGCCGGGGGTAACTATGGCTACACCTTC | CASRAGGNYGYTF
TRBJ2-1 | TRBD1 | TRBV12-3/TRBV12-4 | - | TGTGTCACCGGGACAGGGTACAATGAGCAGTTCTTC | CVTGTGYNEQFF
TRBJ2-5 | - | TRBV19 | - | TGTGCCAGTAGTTTTTTAGTGCGGGATTACTTC | CASSFLVRDYF
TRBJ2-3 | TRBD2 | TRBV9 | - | TGTGCCAGCAGCCTTGGGACTAGCGGCACAGATACGCAGTATTTT | CASSLGTSGTDTQYF
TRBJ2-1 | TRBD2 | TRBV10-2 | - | TGCGCCAGCAGTGACCCCCTACTAGCGGGTTACAATGAGCAGTTCTTC | CASSDPLLAGYNEQFF
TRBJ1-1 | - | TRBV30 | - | TGTGCCTGGAGTGTTGGAGCGTCCGTTGGAGAAGCTTTCTTT | CAWSVGASVGEAFF
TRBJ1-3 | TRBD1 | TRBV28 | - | TGTGCCAGCAGACAGGGGGGGTCTTTTAACTCTGGAAACACCATATATTTT | CASRQGGSFNSGNTIYF
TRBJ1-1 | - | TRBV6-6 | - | TGTGCCAGCAGTGACGACAGATACACTGAAGCTTTCTTT | CASSDDRYTEAFF
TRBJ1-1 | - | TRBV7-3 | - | TGTGCCAGCAGCTTAACCGGGTACACTGAAGCTTTCTTT | CASSLTGYTEAFF
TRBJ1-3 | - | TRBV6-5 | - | TGTGCCAGCAGTCCCTCCACAGTGGTTAACACCATATATTTT | CASSPSTVVNTIYF
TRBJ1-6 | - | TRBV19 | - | TGTGCCAGTAATGCCAGGGGCAAATCACCCCTCCACTTT | CASNARGKSPLHF
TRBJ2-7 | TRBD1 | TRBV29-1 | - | TGCAGGGGCAGGGGGTTCCCCTCCTACGAGCAGTACTTC | CRGRGFPSYEQYF
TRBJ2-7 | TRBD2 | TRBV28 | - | TGTGCCAGCAGTTTAGGGACTAGCGGGAGGGTGACCGAGCAGTACTTC | CASSLGTSGRVTEQYF
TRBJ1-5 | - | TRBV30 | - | TGTGCCTGGAGTGTACGCGCTAATCAGCCCCAGCATTTT | CAWSVRANQPQHF
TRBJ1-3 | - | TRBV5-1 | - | TGCGCCAGCAGCCTGGGTGGATCGGGCTCTGGAAACACCATATATTTT | CASSLGGSGSGNTIYF
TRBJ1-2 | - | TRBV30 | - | TGTGCCTGGAGTGTTGAGGGGGTTGCTAACTATGGCTACACCTTC | CAWSVEGVANYGYTF
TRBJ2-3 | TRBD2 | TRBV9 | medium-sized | TGTGCCAGCAGCAACGAGGGCGGGAGTTTCACAGATACGCAGTATTTT | CASSNEGGSFTDTQYF
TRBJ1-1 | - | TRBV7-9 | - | TGTGCCAGCAGCTTAGGGACAGCGAACACTGAAGCTTTCTTT | CASSLGTANTEAFF
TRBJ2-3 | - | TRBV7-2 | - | TGTGCCAGCAGCTTTGGCCACTCCAGACGGGCAGATACGCAGTATTTT | CASSFGHSRRADTQYF
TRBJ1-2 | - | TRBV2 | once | TGTGCCAGCAGTGAAGCCGACAGTTCCTATGGCTACACCTTC | CASSEADSSYGYTF
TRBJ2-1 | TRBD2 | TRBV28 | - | TGTGCCAGCAGGCCTCTACTAGCGGGAGGGCCAGGTGAGCAGTTCTTC | CASRPLLAGGPGEQFF
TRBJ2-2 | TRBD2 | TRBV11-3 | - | TGTGCCAGCAGCTGGACTAGCGCGGCGACCGGGGAGCTGTTTTTT | CASSWTSAATGELFF
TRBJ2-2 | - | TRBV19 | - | TGTGCCAGTAGTATAGATCCCCGGTACACCGGGGAGCTGTTTTTT | CASSIDPRYTGELFF